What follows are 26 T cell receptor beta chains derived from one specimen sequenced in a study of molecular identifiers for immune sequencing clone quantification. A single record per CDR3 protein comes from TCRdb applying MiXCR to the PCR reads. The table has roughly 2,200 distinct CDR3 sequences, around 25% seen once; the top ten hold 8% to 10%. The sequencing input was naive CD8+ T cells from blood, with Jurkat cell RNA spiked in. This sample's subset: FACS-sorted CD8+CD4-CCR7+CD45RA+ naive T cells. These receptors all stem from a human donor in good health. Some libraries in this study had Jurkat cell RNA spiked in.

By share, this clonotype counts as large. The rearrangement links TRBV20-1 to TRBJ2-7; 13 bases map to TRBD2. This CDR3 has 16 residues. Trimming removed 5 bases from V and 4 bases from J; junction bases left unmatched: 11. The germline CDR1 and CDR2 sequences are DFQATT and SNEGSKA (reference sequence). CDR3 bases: TGCAGTGCTCCCCCGGGACTAGCGGGAAGAATTTACGAGCAGTACTTC. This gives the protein CSAPPGLAGRIYEQYF.

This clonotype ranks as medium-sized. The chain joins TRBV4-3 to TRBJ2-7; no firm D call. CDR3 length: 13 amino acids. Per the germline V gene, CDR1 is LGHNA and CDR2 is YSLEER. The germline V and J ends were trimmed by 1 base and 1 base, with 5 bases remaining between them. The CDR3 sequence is CASSQAVSYEQYF. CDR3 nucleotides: TGCGCCAGCAGCCAAGCCGTGTCCTACGAGCAGTACTTC.

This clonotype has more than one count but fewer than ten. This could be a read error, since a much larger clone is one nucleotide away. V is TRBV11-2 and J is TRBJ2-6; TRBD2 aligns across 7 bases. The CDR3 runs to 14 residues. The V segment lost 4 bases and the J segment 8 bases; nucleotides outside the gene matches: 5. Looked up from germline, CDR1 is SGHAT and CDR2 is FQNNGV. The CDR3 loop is CASSWGSGTNVLTF. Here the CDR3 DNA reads TGTGCCAGCAGCTGGGGGAGCGGGACCAACGTCCTGACTTTC.

The CDR3 sequence: CASRPYDNEQFF. CDR3 nucleotide sequence: TGTGCCAGCAGACCATATGACAATGAGCAGTTCTTC. V is TRBV6-2 or TRBV6-3 and J is TRBJ2-1; no firm D call. Trimming took off 6 bases at V and 5 bases at J, with 8 bases between the two ends. CDR3 length: 12 residues. Germline CDR1 is MNHEY and CDR2 is SVGEGT.

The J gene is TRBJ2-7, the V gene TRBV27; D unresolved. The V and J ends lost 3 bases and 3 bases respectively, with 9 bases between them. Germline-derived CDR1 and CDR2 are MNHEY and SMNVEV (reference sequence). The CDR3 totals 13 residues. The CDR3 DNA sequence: TGTGCCAGCAGTTTCCGACACGACTACGAGCAGTACTTC. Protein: CASSFRHDYEQYF.

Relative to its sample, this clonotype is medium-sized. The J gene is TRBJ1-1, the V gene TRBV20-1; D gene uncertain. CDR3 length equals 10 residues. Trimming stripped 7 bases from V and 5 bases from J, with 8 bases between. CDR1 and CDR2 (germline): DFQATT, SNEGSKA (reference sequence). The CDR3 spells CSGWVTEAFF. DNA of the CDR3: TGCAGTGGATGGGTTACTGAAGCTTTCTTT.

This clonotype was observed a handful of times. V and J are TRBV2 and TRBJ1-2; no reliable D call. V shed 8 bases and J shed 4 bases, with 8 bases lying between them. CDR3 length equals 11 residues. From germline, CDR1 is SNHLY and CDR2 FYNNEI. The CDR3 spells CASRGVYGYTF. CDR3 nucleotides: TGTGCCAGCCGTGGGGTCTATGGCTACACCTTC. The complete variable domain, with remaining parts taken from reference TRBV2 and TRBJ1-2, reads EPEVTQTPSHQVTQMGQEVILRCVPISNHLYFYWYRQILGQKVEFLVSFYNNEISEKSEIFDDQFSVERPDGSNFTLKIRSTKLEDSAMYFCASRGVYGYTFGSGTRLTVV.

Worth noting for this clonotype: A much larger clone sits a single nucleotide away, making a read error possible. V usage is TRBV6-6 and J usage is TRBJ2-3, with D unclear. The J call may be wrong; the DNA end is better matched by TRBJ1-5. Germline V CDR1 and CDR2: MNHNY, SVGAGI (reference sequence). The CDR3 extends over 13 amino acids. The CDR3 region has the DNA TGTGCCAGCAGTTACTCTAGCACAGATACGCAGCATTTT. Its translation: CASSYSSTDTQHF.

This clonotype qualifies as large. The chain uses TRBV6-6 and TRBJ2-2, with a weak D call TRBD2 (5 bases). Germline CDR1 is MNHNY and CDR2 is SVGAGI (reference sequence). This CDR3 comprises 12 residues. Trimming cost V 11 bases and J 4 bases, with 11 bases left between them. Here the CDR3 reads CAEEGGTGELFF. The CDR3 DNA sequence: TGTGCCGAGGAAGGAGGCACCGGGGAGCTGTTTTTT.

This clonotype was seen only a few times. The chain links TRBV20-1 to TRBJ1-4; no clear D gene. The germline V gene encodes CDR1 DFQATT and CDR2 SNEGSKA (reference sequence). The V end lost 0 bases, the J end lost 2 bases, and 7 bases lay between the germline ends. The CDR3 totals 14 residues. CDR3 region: CSARETGTNEKLFF. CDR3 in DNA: TGCAGTGCTAGAGAGACGGGGACTAATGAAAAACTGTTTTTT.

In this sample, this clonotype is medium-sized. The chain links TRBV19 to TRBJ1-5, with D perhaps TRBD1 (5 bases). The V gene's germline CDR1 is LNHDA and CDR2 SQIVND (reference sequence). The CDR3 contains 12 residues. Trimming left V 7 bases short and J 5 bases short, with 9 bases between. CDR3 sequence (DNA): TGTGCCAGTAATACGGGGCATCAGCCCCAGCATTTT. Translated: CASNTGHQPQHF.

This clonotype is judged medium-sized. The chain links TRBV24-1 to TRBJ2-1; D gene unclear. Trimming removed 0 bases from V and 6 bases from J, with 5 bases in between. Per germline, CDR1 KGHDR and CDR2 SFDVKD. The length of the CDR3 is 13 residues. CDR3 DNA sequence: TGTGCCACCAGTGATTTGTATGTCAATGAGCAGTTCTTC. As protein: CATSDLYVNEQFF.

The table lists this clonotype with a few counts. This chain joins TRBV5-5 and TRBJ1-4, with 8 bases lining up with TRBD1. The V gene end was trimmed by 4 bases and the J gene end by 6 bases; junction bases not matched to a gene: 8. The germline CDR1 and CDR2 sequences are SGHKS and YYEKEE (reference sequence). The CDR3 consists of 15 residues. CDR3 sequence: CASSLRGRRDEKLFF. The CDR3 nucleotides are TGTGCCAGCAGCCTCAGGGGGCGCCGCGATGAAAAACTGTTTTTT.

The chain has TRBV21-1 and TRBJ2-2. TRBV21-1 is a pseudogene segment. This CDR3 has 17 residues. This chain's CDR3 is CASGGLTERSNTGELFF. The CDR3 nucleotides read TGTGCCAGCGGCGGCCTGACGGAGAGAAGTAACACCGGGGAGCTGTTTTTT.

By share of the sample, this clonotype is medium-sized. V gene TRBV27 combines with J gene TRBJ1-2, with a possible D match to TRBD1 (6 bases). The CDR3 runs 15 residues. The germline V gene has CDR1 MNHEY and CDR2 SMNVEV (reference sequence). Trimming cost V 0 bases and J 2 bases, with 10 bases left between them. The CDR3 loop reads CASSLSTGRNYGYTF. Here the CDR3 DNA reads TGTGCCAGCAGTTTATCGACAGGCAGGAACTATGGCTACACCTTC.

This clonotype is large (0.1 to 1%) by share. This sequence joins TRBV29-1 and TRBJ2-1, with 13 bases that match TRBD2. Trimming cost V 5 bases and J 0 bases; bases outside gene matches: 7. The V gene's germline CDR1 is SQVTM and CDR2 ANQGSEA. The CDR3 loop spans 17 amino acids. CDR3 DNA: TGCAGCGTTCAAGGGACTAGCGGGGCAAGCTCCTACAATGAGCAGTTCTTC. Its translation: CSVQGTSGASSYNEQFF.

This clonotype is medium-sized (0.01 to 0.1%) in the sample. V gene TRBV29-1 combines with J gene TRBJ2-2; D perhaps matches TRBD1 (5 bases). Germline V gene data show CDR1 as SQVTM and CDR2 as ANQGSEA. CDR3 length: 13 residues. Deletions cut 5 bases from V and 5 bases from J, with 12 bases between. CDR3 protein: CSVPAPGTGELFF. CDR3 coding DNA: TGCAGCGTTCCGGCCCCAGGGACCGGGGAGCTGTTTTTT.

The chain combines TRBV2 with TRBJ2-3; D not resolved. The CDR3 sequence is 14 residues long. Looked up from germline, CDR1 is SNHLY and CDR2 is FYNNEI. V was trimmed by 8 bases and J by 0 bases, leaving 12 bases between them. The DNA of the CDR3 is TGTGCCAGCTGGGGTCTCTCGAGCACAGATACGCAGTATTTT. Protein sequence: CASWGLSSTDTQYF.

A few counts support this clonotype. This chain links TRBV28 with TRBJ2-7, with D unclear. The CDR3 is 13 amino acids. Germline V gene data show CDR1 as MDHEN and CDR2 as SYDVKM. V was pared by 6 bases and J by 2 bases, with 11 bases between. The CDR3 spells CASSPDTAYEQYF. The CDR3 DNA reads TGTGCCAGCAGCCCCGACACCGCCTACGAGCAGTACTTC.

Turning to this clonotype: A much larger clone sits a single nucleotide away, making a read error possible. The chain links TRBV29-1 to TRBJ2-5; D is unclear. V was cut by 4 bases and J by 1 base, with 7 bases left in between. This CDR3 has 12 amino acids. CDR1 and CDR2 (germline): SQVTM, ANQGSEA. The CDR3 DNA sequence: TGCAGCGTTGGATGCAGCCAAGAGACCCAGTACTTC. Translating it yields CSVGCSQETQYF.

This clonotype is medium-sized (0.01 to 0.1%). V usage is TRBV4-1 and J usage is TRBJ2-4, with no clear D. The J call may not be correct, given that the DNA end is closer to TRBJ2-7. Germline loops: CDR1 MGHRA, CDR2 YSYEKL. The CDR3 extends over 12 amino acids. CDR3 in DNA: TGCGCCAGCAGCCAGACGAACACCGAGCAGTACTTC. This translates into CASSQTNTEQYF.

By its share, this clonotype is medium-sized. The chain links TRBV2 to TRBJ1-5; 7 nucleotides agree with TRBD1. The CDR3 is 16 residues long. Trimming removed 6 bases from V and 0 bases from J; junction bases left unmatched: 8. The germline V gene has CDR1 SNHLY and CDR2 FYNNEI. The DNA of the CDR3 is TGTGCCAGCAGAGGAGGGACAGCTTATAGCAATCAGCCCCAGCATTTT. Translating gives CASRGGTAYSNQPQHF.

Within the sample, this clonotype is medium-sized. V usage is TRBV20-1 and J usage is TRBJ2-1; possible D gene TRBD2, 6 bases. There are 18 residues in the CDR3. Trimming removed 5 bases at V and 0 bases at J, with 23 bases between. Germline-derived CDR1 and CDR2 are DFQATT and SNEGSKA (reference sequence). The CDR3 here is CSASVVAGMGSSYNEQFF. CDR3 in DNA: TGCAGTGCTTCCGTCGTGGCGGGGATGGGGAGCTCCTACAATGAGCAGTTCTTC.

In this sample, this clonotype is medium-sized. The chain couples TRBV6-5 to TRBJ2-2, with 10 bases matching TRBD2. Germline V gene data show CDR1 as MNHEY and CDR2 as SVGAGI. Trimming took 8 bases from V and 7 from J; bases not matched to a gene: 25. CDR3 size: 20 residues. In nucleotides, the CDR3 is TGTGCCAGCCGAGCCCGCAGTTACCATTTGGCTAGCGGGAGAGTCGGGGAGCTGTTTTTT. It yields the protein CASRARSYHLASGRVGELFF.

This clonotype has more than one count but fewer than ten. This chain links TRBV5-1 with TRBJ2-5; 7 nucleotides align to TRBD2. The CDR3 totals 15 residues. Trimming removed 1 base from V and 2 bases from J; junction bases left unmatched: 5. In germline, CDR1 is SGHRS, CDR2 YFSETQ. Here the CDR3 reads CASSLWGGDQETQYF. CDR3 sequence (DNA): TGCGCCAGCAGCTTGTGGGGAGGGGATCAAGAGACCCAGTACTTC.

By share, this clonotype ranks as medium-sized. The CDR3 spells CASSLETEWEQYF. As DNA, the CDR3 is TGTGCCAGCAGCTTGGAGACAGAGTGGGAGCAGTACTTC. This chain connects TRBV5-4 to TRBJ2-7; TRBD1 is a possible D gene (5 bases). Germline CDR1 and CDR2: SGHNT and YYREEE (reference sequence). Trimming removed 0 bases from V and 7 bases from J, with 11 bases in between. The CDR3 totals 13 residues.